This T cell receptor beta chain came from a study of blood T cell repertoires in COVID-19. Background on the study: Spain, Italy and the United States supplied samples that represented acute and convalescent COVID-19. The cDNA or gDNA used as material had been derived from T cells, B-cell-depleted T cells, or PBMCs.

CDR1 SGHRS and CDR2 YFSETQ come from the germline V gene. The CDR3 consists of 16 residues. The V gene lost 5 bases and the J gene lost 1 base, with 16 bases spanning the gap. In the original analysis: From reference gene primer amplification, estimates of nucleated cell counts were derived. Profiled with immunoSEQ multiplex PCR; TCRdb holds only in-frame clones, not every one. V and J calls and clone size come straight from that table; D and trimming were deduced from the DNA. Of a few hundred thousand clones listed, more than 75% were seen once; the top ten hold about 4.5%. The receptor's source is a man aged 45-65 years with acute or convalescent COVID-19. J is TRBJ1-3 and V is TRBV5-1; possible D gene TRBD1, 6 bases. The sequenced material came from peripheral blood. The CDR3 reads CASSLEGGVSGNTIYF. Here the CDR3 DNA reads TGCGCCAGCAGTCTGGAAGGGGGGGTTTCTGGAAACACCATATATTTT.